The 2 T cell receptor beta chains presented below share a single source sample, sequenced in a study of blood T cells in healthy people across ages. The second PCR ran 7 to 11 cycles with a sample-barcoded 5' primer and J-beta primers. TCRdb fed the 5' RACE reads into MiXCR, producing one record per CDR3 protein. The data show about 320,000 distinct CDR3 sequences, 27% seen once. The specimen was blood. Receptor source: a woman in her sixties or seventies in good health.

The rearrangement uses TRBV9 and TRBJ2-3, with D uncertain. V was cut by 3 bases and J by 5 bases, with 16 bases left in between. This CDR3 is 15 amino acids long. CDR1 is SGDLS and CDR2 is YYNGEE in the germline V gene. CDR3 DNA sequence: TGTGCCAGCAGCGGGAGATTTGACGCCAAAGATACGCAGTATTTT. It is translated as CASSGRFDAKDTQYF.

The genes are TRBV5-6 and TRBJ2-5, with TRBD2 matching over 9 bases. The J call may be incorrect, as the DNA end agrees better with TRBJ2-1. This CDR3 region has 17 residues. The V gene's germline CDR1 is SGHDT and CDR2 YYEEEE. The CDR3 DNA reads TGTGCCAGCAGCTTGGCGGGGGCTAGCGGGATGTACAATGAGCAGTTCTTC. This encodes CASSLAGASGMYNEQFF.